Following are 22 T cell receptor beta chains from one sample sequenced in a study of cytomegalovirus exposure and HLA in healthy donors. Use of 60 Vbeta and 13 Jbeta primers characterized the PCR. Assay used: immunoSEQ multiplex PCR; TCRdb lists only in-frame clones, some missing. The table for this sample gives about 130,000 clones. The specimen was PBMCs. All receptors come from a woman between 40 and 50 years old in good health and CMV-seropositive.

The chain uses TRBV5-1 and TRBJ2-2; no reliable D call. V was cut by 5 bases and J by 1 base, with 9 bases left in between. The CDR3 sequence is 14 residues long. Per germline, CDR1 SGHRS and CDR2 YFSETQ. CDR3 coding DNA: TGCGCCAGCAGACCGCCAGGGAACACCGGGGAGCTGTTTTTT. Translated, it gives CASRPPGNTGELFF.

The chain couples TRBV6-1 to TRBJ2-3; 8 positions agree with TRBD2. Unmatched junction bases numbered 5, after V lost 3 bases and J lost 3 bases. The CDR3 runs 15 residues. Germline-derived CDR1 and CDR2 are MNHNS and SASEGT. This CDR3 reads CASSEFSGITDTQYF. CDR3 nucleotide sequence: TGTGCCAGCAGTGAGTTTAGCGGGATAACAGATACGCAGTATTTT.

The chain is built from TRBV28 and TRBJ2-7, with D uncertain. Trimming stripped 6 bases from V and 5 bases from J, with 20 bases between. This CDR3 spans 15 amino acids. Germline V CDR1 and CDR2: MDHEN, SYDVKM. The CDR3 reads CASRLSPTVADEQYF. CDR3 DNA: TGTGCCAGCAGATTAAGCCCCACGGTGGCGGACGAGCAGTACTTC. The whole variable domain, filled in from reference TRBV28 and TRBJ2-7, reads DVKVTQSSRYLVKRTGEKVFLECVQDMDHENMFWYRQDPGLGLRLIYFSYDVKMKEKGDIPEGYSVSREKKERFSLILESASTNQTSMYLCASRLSPTVADEQYFGPGTRLTVT.

The genes are TRBV7-9 and TRBJ1-4; weak D call: TRBD1 (6 bases). Germline V gene sequence: CDR1 SEHNR, CDR2 FQNEAQ (reference sequence). The ends were cut back, 6 bases at V and 3 bases at J, with 14 bases in the middle. This CDR3 has 15 residues. CDR3 sequence: CASRKQDSANEKLFF. The DNA of the CDR3 is TGTGCCAGCAGAAAGCAGGACAGCGCTAATGAAAAACTGTTTTTT.

The rearrangement joins TRBV9 to TRBJ2-2, with 9 positions matching TRBD1. The J segment lost 6 bases and the V segment lost 3 bases, leaving 9 bases of the junction unmatched. Germline assignment: CDR1 SGDLS and CDR2 YYNGEE. CDR3 size: 16 residues. As DNA, the CDR3 is TGTGCCAGCAGCGCTAGACAGGGGGTGGTAGCCGGGGAGCTGTTTTTT. Residues: CASSARQGVVAGELFF.

Worth noting for this clone: No conserved phenylalanine or tryptophan is present at the end of the CDR3, so a read error is the likely explanation. It is unclear where the CDR3 begins or ends on the DNA, so no DNA is shown, and the CDR3 is as TCRdb lists it. The chain couples TRBV27 to TRBJ2-7; TRBD1, as called in the table, went unchecked against the DNA. Germline CDR1 reads MNHEY; CDR2 reads SMNVEV (reference sequence). The CDR3 region is 8 residues in length, termini included. The chain's CDR3 is CASSTGRR.

The rearrangement joins TRBV29-1 to TRBJ1-2; D is possibly TRBD1 (6 bases). The CDR3 is 13 amino acids. Germline CDR1 is SQVTM and CDR2 is ANQGSEA. V lost 1 base, J lost 4 bases, and 10 bases lay in between. In nucleotides, the CDR3 is TGCAGCGTTGAAGTTGGCAGGGGCTATGGCTACACCTTC. This translates into CSVEVGRGYGYTF.

This sequence joins TRBV5-1 and TRBJ2-5; a possible D gene is TRBD2 (5 bases). The tail of the sequence fits TRBJ2-7 better, so the J call may be wrong. This CDR3 contains 14 residues. CDR1 and CDR2 (germline): SGHRS, YFSETQ. This CDR3 is CASSLGGSGYEQYF. CDR3 bases: TGCGCCAGCAGCTTGGGAGGGAGTGGCTACGAGCAGTACTTC.

This chain links TRBV28 with TRBJ1-2; TRBD1 aligns across 10 bases. Looked up from germline, CDR1 is MDHEN and CDR2 is SYDVKM. The CDR3 spans 14 residues. Trimming removed 6 bases from V and 8 bases from J; junction bases left unmatched: 9. The CDR3 nucleotides are TGTGCCAGCAGCCCACCCGACAGGGGGCGAGGCTACACCTTC. Residues: CASSPPDRGRGYTF.

The chain uses TRBV5-1 and TRBJ2-7, with 9 bases fitting TRBD2. Germline V CDR1 and CDR2: SGHRS, YFSETQ. The CDR3 extends over 15 amino acids. With V trimmed by 4 bases and J by 0 bases, 5 bases remained unmatched. The CDR3 spells CASSAGGQPSYEQYF. The CDR3 region has the DNA TGCGCCAGCAGCGCGGGGGGGCAGCCCTCCTACGAGCAGTACTTC.

J is TRBJ2-1 and V is TRBV9, with D tentatively TRBD2 (6 bases). The germline CDR1 and CDR2 sequences are SGDLS and YYNGEE. CDR3 size: 14 residues. Trimming pared 4 bases from V and 7 bases from J, leaving 15 bases between. The CDR3, as DNA: TGTGCCAGCAGCCCTCTTGGCGGGGTTAATGAGCAGTTCTTC. Amino acid sequence: CASSPLGGVNEQFF.

V gene TRBV6-5 combines with J gene TRBJ2-7; 7 bases are a match to TRBD1. V lost 5 bases and J lost 10; bases outside the gene matches: 17. The CDR3 loop spans 15 amino acids. Germline V gene data show CDR1 as MNHEY and CDR2 as SVGAGI. CDR3 DNA sequence: TGTGCCAGCAGTGGGGACGCGCAGGGGGATATACTACAGTACTTC. Its translation: CASSGDAQGDILQYF.

This chain links TRBV6-5 with TRBJ2-2, with TRBD2 as a possible D gene (5 bases). Per the germline V gene, CDR1 is MNHEY and CDR2 is SVGAGI. V shed 7 bases and J shed 6 bases, with 12 bases lying between them. This CDR3 spans 13 amino acids. DNA for the CDR3: TGTGCCAGCACCCGTCAGGAGGCCGGGGAGCTGTTTTTT. It yields the protein CASTRQEAGELFF.

The rearrangement joins TRBV19 to TRBJ2-1; 11 bases agree with TRBD2. After removal of 7 bases from V and 6 bases from J, the junction contained 26 bases not matched to a gene. Germline CDR1 is LNHDA and CDR2 is SQIVND (reference sequence). The CDR3 covers 21 residues. In DNA form, the CDR3 reads TGTGCCAGTACCAAACGCCCAGTGGTAATGGCAAGACTAGCGGGGTTCAATGAGCAGTTCTTC. Amino acids: CASTKRPVVMARLAGFNEQFF.

The chain combines TRBV28 with TRBJ2-2; 8 nucleotides align to TRBD1. Germline assignment: CDR1 MDHEN and CDR2 SYDVKM. V dropped 6 bases and J dropped 4; count of bases not matched to a gene: 10. The CDR3 has 16 amino acids. This CDR3 is CASSRPVRGLTGELFF. For the CDR3, the DNA is TGTGCCAGCAGCCGACCGGTCAGGGGGCTCACCGGGGAGCTGTTTTTT.

The genes are TRBV7-9 and TRBJ2-2, with TRBD1 matching 11 bases. CDR1 is SEHNR and CDR2 is FQNEAQ in the germline V gene (reference sequence). V lost 4 bases to trimming and J lost 6 bases; unmatched junction nucleotides: 10. The CDR3 is made up of 17 amino acids. The CDR3 DNA sequence: TGTGCCAGCAGCTCATGGACAGGGGGCAGTCGGGCCGGGGAGCTGTTTTTT. Translated: CASSSWTGGSRAGELFF. Looking up the rest from reference TRBV7-9 and TRBJ2-2 gives the full variable domain: DTGVSQNPRHKITKRGQNVTFRCDPISEHNRLYWYRQTLGQGPEFLTYFQNEAQLEKSRLLSDRFSAERPKGSFSTLEIQRTEQGDSAMYLCASSSWTGGSRAGELFFGEGSRLTVL.

This chain links TRBV19 with TRBJ1-5, with D hard to call. The CDR3 is 15 residues long. V lost 3 bases to trimming and J lost 0 bases, with 9 bases between them. CDR1 is LNHDA, CDR2 SQIVND, per germline (reference sequence). Here the CDR3 reads CASSIVGVSNQPQHF. CDR3 sequence (DNA): TGTGCCAGTAGTATCGTCGGGGTTAGCAATCAGCCCCAGCATTTT.

The V call is TRBV28, the J call TRBJ2-7; 8 bases fit TRBD2. Trimming at V came to 4 bases and at J to 3 bases, leaving 17 bases not matched to a gene. The CDR3 has 18 residues. CDR1 is MDHEN, CDR2 SYDVKM, per germline. CDR3 sequence reads: CASSSSPGLGSLLYEQYF. CDR3 DNA: TGTGCCAGCAGTTCGTCCCCGGGACTAGGATCCCTCCTCTACGAGCAGTACTTC.

V is TRBV28 and J is TRBJ2-7; D call uncertain. V dropped 5 bases and J dropped 2 bases, with 19 bases sitting between them. Germline V gives CDR1 MDHEN, CDR2 SYDVKM. The CDR3 extends over 16 amino acids. The CDR3: CASSPPFGALTYEQYF. CDR3 coding DNA: TGTGCCAGCAGTCCGCCTTTTGGAGCGCTTACCTACGAGCAGTACTTC.

The chain uses TRBV29-1 and TRBJ1-5; 7 bases map to TRBD1. This CDR3 is 14 amino acids long. Trimming removed 1 base from V and 2 bases from J; junction bases left unmatched: 2. CDR1 SQVTM and CDR2 ANQGSEA come from the germline V gene. The CDR3 DNA sequence: TGCAGCGTTGAAGGTGGACAGGGCAATCAGCCCCAGCATTTT. This gives the protein CSVEGGQGNQPQHF.

The chain joins TRBV27 to TRBJ1-6; D may be TRBD1 (6 bases). V lost 2 bases and J 7 bases, leaving 9 bases between the germline ends. The CDR3 length is 14 residues. Germline assignment: CDR1 MNHEY and CDR2 SMNVEV (reference sequence). CDR3 protein: CASSLNRANSPLHF. The CDR3 coding sequence is TGTGCCAGCAGTTTAAACAGGGCAAATTCACCCCTCCACTTT.

V is TRBV29-1 and J is TRBJ2-3; 7 bases are a match to TRBD2. V gave up 8 bases and J gave up 4 bases; unmatched junction bases: 15. Germline CDR1 is SQVTM and CDR2 is ANQGSEA. This CDR3 is 15 amino acids long. The chain's CDR3 is CSKSLLREEADTQYF. In nucleotides, the CDR3 is TGCAGCAAGTCCCTCCTACGGGAGGAGGCAGATACGCAGTATTTT.